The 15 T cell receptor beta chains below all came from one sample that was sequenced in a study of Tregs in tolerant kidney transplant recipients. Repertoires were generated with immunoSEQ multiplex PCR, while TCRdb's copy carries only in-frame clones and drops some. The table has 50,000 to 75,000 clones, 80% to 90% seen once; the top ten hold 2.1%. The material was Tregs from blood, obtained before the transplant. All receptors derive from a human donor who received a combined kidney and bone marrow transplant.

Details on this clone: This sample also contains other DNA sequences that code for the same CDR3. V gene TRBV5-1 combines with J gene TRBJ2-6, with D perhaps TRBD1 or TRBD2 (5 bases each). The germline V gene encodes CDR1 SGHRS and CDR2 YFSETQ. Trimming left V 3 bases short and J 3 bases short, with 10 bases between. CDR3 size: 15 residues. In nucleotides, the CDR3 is TGCGCCAGCAGCTCAGAGGGGAGTGGGGCCAACGTCCTGACTTTC. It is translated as CASSSEGSGANVLTF.

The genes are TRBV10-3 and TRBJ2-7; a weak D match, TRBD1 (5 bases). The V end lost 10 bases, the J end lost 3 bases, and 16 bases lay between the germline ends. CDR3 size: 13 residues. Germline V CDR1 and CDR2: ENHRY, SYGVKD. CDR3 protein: CASHPYQGYEQYF. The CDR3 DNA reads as TGTGCCAGCCATCCGTACCAGGGCTACGAGCAGTACTTC.

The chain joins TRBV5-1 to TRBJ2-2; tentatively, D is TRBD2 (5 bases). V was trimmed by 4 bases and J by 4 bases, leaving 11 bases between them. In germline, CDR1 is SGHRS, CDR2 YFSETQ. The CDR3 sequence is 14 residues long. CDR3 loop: CASSPVGGTGELFF. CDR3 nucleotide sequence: TGCGCCAGCAGCCCGGTTGGAGGCACCGGGGAGCTGTTTTTT.

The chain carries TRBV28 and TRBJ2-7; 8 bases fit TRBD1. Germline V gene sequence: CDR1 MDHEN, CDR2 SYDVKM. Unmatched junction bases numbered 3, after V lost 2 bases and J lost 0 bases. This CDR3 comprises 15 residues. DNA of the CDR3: TGTGCCAGCAGTTTAGTGGGACAGGCCTCCTACGAGCAGTACTTC. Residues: CASSLVGQASYEQYF.

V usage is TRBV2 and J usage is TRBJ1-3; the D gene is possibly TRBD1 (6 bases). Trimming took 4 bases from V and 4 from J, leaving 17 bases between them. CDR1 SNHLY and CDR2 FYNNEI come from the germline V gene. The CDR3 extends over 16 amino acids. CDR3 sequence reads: CASSGPGGTTGNTIYF. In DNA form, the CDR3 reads TGTGCCAGCAGTGGACCGGGGGGCACGACCGGAAACACCATATATTTT.

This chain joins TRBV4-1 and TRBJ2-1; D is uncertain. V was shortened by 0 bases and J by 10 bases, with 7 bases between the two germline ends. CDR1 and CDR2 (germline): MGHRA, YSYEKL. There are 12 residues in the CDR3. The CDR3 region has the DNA TGCGCCAGCAGCCAAGATGGGCTCGAGCAGTTCTTC. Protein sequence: CASSQDGLEQFF.

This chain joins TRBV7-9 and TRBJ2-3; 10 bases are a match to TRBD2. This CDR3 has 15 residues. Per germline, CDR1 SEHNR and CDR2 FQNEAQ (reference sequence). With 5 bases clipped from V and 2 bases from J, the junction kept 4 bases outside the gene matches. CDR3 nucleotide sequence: TGTGCCAGCAGCGCACTAGCGGGATTCACAGATACGCAGTATTTT. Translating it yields CASSALAGFTDTQYF.

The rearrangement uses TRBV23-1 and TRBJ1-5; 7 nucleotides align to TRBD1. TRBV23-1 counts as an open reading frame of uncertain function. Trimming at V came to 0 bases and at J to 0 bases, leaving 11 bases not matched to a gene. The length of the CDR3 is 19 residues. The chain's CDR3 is CASSQSVSETGYSNQPQHF. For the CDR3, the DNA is TGCGCCAGCAGTCAATCGGTATCCGAGACAGGGTATAGCAATCAGCCCCAGCATTTT.

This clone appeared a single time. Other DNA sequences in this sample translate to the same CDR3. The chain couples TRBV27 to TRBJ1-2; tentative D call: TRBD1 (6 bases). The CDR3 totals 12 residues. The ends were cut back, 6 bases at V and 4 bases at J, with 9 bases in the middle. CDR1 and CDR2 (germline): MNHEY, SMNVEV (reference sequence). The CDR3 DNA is TGTGCCAGCAGCCAACAGGGCTATGGCTACACCTTC. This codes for CASSQQGYGYTF.

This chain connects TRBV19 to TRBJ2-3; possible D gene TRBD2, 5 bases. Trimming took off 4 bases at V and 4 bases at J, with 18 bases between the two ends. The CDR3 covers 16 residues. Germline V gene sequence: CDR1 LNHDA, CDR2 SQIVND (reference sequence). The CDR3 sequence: CASSTLGGGFPDTQYF. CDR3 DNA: TGTGCCAGTAGTACCTTGGGTGGCGGGTTCCCAGATACGCAGTATTTT.

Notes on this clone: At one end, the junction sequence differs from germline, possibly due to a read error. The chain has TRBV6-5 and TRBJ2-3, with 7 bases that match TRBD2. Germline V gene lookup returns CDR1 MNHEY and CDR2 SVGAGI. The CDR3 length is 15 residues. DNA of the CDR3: TGTTCCAGCAGTTATGAGCTAGCGGAAACAGATACGCAGTATTTT. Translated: CSSSYELAETDTQYF.

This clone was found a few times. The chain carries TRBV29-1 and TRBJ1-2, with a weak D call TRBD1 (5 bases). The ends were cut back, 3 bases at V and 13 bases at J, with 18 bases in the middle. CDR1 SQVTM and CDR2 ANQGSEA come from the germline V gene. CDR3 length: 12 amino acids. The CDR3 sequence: CSVEIEGAKVTF. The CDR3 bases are TGCAGCGTTGAGATAGAAGGGGCCAAGGTCACCTTC.

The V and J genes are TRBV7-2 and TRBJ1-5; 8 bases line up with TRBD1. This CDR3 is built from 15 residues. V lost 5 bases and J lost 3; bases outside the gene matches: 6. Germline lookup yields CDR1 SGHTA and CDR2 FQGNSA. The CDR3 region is CASSPRTGTNQPQHF. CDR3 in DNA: TGTGCCAGCAGCCCCAGGACAGGGACCAATCAGCCCCAGCATTTT.

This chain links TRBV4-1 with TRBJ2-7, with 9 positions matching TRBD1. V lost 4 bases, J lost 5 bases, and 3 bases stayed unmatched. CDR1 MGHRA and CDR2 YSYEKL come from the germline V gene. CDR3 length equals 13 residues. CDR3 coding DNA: TGCGCCAGCAGCCGGGACAGGGACGACGAGCAGTACTTC. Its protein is CASSRDRDDEQYF.

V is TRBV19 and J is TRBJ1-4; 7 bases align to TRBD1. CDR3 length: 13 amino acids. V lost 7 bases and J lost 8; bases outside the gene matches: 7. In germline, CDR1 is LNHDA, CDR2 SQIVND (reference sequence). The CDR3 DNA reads TGTGCCAGTAAAGGACAGGTTGGGGAAAAACTGTTTTTT. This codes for CASKGQVGEKLFF.